A single sample gave rise to the 30 T cell receptor beta chains below, sequenced in a study of T-cell reconstitution after alpha-beta-depleted transplantation in children. Molecular barcoding with unique molecular identifiers was used for the TCRbeta library. Via MiXCR, TCRdb re-called the PCR reads, giving one row per CDR3 protein. The sample holds 200,000 to 250,000 distinct CDR3 sequences, around 9.5% seen once. The sample consisted of PBMCs from the stem cell graft donor, taken from the stem cell graft. The receptors stem from a human donor who donated a stem cell graft to a child with acute lymphoblastic leukemia.

V and J are TRBV7-2 and TRBJ2-7; 10 bases map to TRBD1. The CDR3 covers 14 residues. The V segment lost 5 bases and the J segment 7 bases; nucleotides outside the gene matches: 8. From germline, CDR1 is SGHTA and CDR2 FQGNSA. The CDR3 reads CASSPPGQGNEQYF. The CDR3 coding sequence is TGTGCCAGCAGCCCCCCGGGACAGGGGAATGAGCAGTACTTC. The variable domain in full, with the rest retrieved from reference TRBV7-2 and TRBJ2-7, is GAGVSQSPSNKVTEKGKDVELRCDPISGHTALYWYRQSLGQGLEFLIYFQGNSAPDKSGLPSDRFSAERTGGSVSTLTIQRTQQEDSAVYLCASSPPGQGNEQYFGPGTRLTVT.

A few counts support this clonotype. The V gene is TRBV7-2, the J gene TRBJ2-1; 10 nucleotides line up with TRBD2. The germline V gene has CDR1 SGHTA and CDR2 FQGNSA. The CDR3 covers 15 residues. Trimming cost V 3 bases and J 4 bases; bases outside gene matches: 3. Here the CDR3 DNA reads TGTGCCAGCAGCTTCAAGCGGGGGGGATACAATGAGCAGTTCTTC. It translates to CASSFKRGGYNEQFF.

Ten or more counts support this clonotype. The rearrangement joins TRBV7-8 to TRBJ2-7; D unclear. The CDR3 consists of 13 residues. V was pared by 1 base and J by 0 bases, with 4 bases between. Germline V CDR1 and CDR2: SGHVS, FQNEAQ. The DNA of the CDR3 is TGTGCCAGCAGCTTAGGCCTCTCCTACGAGCAGTACTTC. It is translated as CASSLGLSYEQYF.

There are many counts of this clonotype. The chain has TRBV20-1 and TRBJ2-1; a possible D gene is TRBD2 (5 bases). V shed 3 bases and J shed 8 bases, with 14 bases lying between them. CDR3 size: 13 residues. CDR1 is DFQATT, CDR2 SNEGSKA, per germline (reference sequence). CDR3 in DNA: TGCAGTGCTAGTAGGACTCTCGGGGATGAGCAGTTCTTC. Translating gives CSASRTLGDEQFF.

This clonotype was seen ten or more times. The V and J genes are TRBV20-1 and TRBJ2-4; D ambiguous. Germline V gene data show CDR1 as DFQATT and CDR2 as SNEGSKA (reference sequence). The CDR3 runs 12 residues. V was shortened by 6 bases and J by 0 bases, with 6 bases between the two germline ends. The CDR3 bases are TGCAGTGCACGGGTAGCCAAAAACATTCAGTACTTC. Its protein is CSARVAKNIQYF.

A few counts support this clonotype. This chain uses TRBV20-1 with TRBJ2-3; 8 nucleotides match TRBD2. The CDR3 covers 14 residues. Germline CDR1 DFQATT, CDR2 SNEGSKA (reference sequence). Germline trimming cut 8 bases from V and 5 bases from J; bases unmatched to any gene: 12. The CDR3 DNA sequence: TGCAGTCTTCGGGGGGCCGGGAGGGTAGATACGCAGTATTTT. It translates to CSLRGAGRVDTQYF.

This clonotype was counted ten times or more. The chain has TRBV27 and TRBJ1-1; D possibly corresponds to TRBD1 (5 bases). The CDR3 totals 13 residues. Looked up from germline, CDR1 is MNHEY and CDR2 is SMNVEV (reference sequence). Trimming stripped 5 bases from V and 3 bases from J, with 10 bases between. CDR3 bases: TGTGCCAGCAGTCTCAGGGCGTACACTGAAGCTTTCTTT. Translating it yields CASSLRAYTEAFF.

The chain uses TRBV20-1 and TRBJ2-2; a possible D gene is TRBD2 (5 bases). V was cut by 1 base and J by 4 bases, with 10 bases left in between. The length of the CDR3 is 14 residues. From germline, CDR1 is DFQATT and CDR2 SNEGSKA (reference sequence). The CDR3 loop is CSARVALGTGELFF. In DNA form, the CDR3 reads TGCAGTGCTAGAGTAGCGTTGGGCACCGGGGAGCTGTTTTTT.

In its sample, this clonotype was seen many times. This chain links TRBV7-9 with TRBJ2-4; tentatively, D is TRBD1 (5 bases). Deletions cut 5 bases from V and 11 bases from J, with 13 bases between. The V gene's germline CDR1 is SEHNR and CDR2 FQNEAQ (reference sequence). This CDR3 spans 12 amino acids. CDR3 in amino acids: CASSPQDSFQYF. For the CDR3, the DNA is TGTGCCAGCAGCCCCCAAGACAGTTTTCAGTACTTC. Looking up the rest from reference TRBV7-9 and TRBJ2-4 gives the full variable domain: DTGVSQNPRHKITKRGQNVTFRCDPISEHNRLYWYRQTLGQGPEFLTYFQNEAQLEKSRLLSDRFSAERPKGSFSTLEIQRTEQGDSAMYLCASSPQDSFQYFGAGTRLSVL.

This clonotype was seen at least ten times. The chain uses TRBV7-2 and TRBJ2-1, with TRBD2 matching 13 bases. The CDR3 consists of 16 residues. The J segment lost 7 bases and the V segment lost 1 base, leaving 4 bases of the junction unmatched. CDR1 and CDR2 (germline): SGHTA, FQGNSA. CDR3 coding DNA: TGTGCCAGCAGCTTAGGTCCGGGACTAGCGGGGAATGAGCAGTTCTTC. It encodes CASSLGPGLAGNEQFF.

As for this clonotype: No conserved phenylalanine or tryptophan ends this CDR3, so it is likely a read error. The DNA is omitted, as the CDR3 cannot be located on it reliably, and the CDR3 follows TCRdb's listing. This chain links TRBV5-1 with TRBJ2-1; TRBD1 reflects the table's D call only, with no check against the DNA. The CDR3 length is 12 residues, termini included. Germline assignment: CDR1 SGHRS and CDR2 YFSETQ. The CDR3 protein is CASRYAGTGAPV.

The rearrangement links TRBV5-1 to TRBJ2-1; 10 bases are shared with TRBD2. V shed 7 bases and J 0 bases; nucleotides not matched to a gene: 22. This CDR3 has 21 residues. Germline CDR1 is SGHRS and CDR2 is YFSETQ. The CDR3 DNA reads TGCGCCAGCGGCTCCGGCCCCATAGCGGGGGGCGCCTTAAGCTCCTACAATGAGCAGTTCTTC. It encodes CASGSGPIAGGALSSYNEQFF.

This chain uses TRBV30 with TRBJ1-1; D call uncertain. Deletions cut 5 bases from V and 3 bases from J, with 16 bases between. CDR1 GTSNPN and CDR2 SVGIG come from the germline V gene (reference sequence). The CDR3 runs 14 residues. This CDR3 reads CAWDRVSGDTEAFF. Written as DNA, the CDR3 is TGTGCCTGGGACCGGGTCTCCGGTGACACTGAAGCTTTCTTT.

In this sample, this clonotype turned up a few times. CDR3 region: CASSPTGTVREKLFF. The DNA for the CDR3 is TGTGCCAGCAGCCCCACCGGGACAGTACGTGAAAAACTGTTTTTT. The genes are TRBV11-2 and TRBJ1-4; 7 bases fit TRBD1. The CDR3 length is 15 residues. Germline V gives CDR1 SGHAT, CDR2 FQNNGV. The junction had 10 bases not matched to a gene; V was cut back by 5 bases and J by 7 bases.

The rearrangement joins TRBV4-1 to TRBJ1-6; D uncertain. The CDR3 contains 14 residues. Germline V gene lookup returns CDR1 MGHRA and CDR2 YSYEKL. Trimming took off 1 base at V and 8 bases at J, with 9 bases between the two ends. For the CDR3, the DNA is TGCGCCAGCAGCCAAGGAGAGGACTATTCACCCCTCCACTTT. It translates to CASSQGEDYSPLHF.

V and J are TRBV11-2 and TRBJ1-4; 11 nucleotides agree with TRBD1. V shed 3 bases and J 4 bases; nucleotides not matched to a gene: 1. The germline V gene has CDR1 SGHAT and CDR2 FQNNGV. CDR3 size: 15 residues. The CDR3 is CASSLGQGDNEKLFF. The CDR3 DNA reads TGTGCCAGCAGCTTGGGACAGGGGGATAATGAAAAACTGTTTTTT.

This clonotype appeared many times. This rearrangement joins TRBV10-3 to TRBJ1-1; perhaps TRBD1 as D (6 bases). This CDR3 is 14 amino acids long. Trimming cost V 7 bases and J 4 bases, with 16 bases left between them. Germline lookup yields CDR1 ENHRY and CDR2 SYGVKD. This CDR3 is CAITPDGGTTEAFF. As DNA, the CDR3 is TGTGCCATCACCCCCGACGGGGGCACCACTGAAGCTTTCTTT.

This clonotype was detected only a few times. The chain recombines TRBV9 with TRBJ2-3, with 10 bases aligning to TRBD2. J gave up 6 bases and V 2 bases, and 6 bases lay outside the gene matches. The length of the CDR3 is 15 residues. Germline V gene data show CDR1 as SGDLS and CDR2 as YYNGEE. The CDR3 loop is CASSVSSGGTDTQYF. CDR3 in DNA: TGTGCCAGCAGCGTCTCTAGCGGGGGTACTGATACGCAGTATTTT. Together with reference TRBV9 and TRBJ2-3, the CDR3 gives the full variable domain: DSGVTQTPKHLITATGQRVTLRCSPRSGDLSVYWYQQSLDQGLQFLIQYYNGEERAKGNILERFSAQQFPDLHSELNLSSLELGDSALYFCASSVSSGGTDTQYFGPGTRLTVL.

This clonotype was seen more than once but under ten times. The chain joins TRBV11-2 to TRBJ2-4, with TRBD2 matching 8 bases. V lost 4 bases and J lost 0; bases outside the gene matches: 5. The CDR3 runs to 16 residues. Germline V lookup: CDR1 SGHAT, CDR2 FQNNGV. CDR3 in amino acids: CASSSTGGLAKNIQYF. DNA for the CDR3: TGTGCCAGCAGCTCCACGGGGGGGTTAGCCAAAAACATTCAGTACTTC.

This clonotype has ten or more counts. V is TRBV29-1 and J is TRBJ1-6; 10 bases match TRBD1. Germline CDR1 SQVTM, CDR2 ANQGSEA. V lost 6 bases to trimming and J lost 10 bases; unmatched junction nucleotides: 6. This CDR3 region has 13 residues. CDR3 in amino acids: CSVQTGGESPLHF. CDR3 sequence (DNA): TGCAGCGTGCAGACAGGGGGCGAATCACCCCTCCACTTT.

This clonotype has a handful of counts. The chain links TRBV5-1 to TRBJ2-1; TRBD2 matches 7 bases. V gave up 3 bases and J gave up 4 bases; unmatched junction bases: 10. CDR3 length: 16 residues. CDR1 is SGHRS and CDR2 is YFSETQ in the germline V gene. For the CDR3, the DNA is TGCGCCAGCAGCTGGCCCCGAGCGGGGACTTACAATGAGCAGTTCTTC. Protein product: CASSWPRAGTYNEQFF.

Only a few counts were recorded for this clonotype. The chain has TRBV5-1 and TRBJ2-3; 7 bases map to TRBD1. This CDR3 spans 14 amino acids. Trimming at V came to 4 bases and at J to 3 bases, leaving 5 bases not matched to a gene. The V gene's germline CDR1 is SGHRS and CDR2 YFSETQ. The CDR3 spells CASSPGDRTDTQYF. The CDR3 region has the DNA TGCGCCAGCAGCCCCGGGGACAGAACAGATACGCAGTATTTT.

There are a few counts of this clonotype. The CDR3: CASGRYGHFLGDTEAFF. The CDR3 DNA sequence: TGTGCCAGCGGGCGGTACGGACACTTTCTTGGGGACACTGAAGCTTTCTTT. The J gene is TRBJ1-1, the V gene TRBV7-9; weak D call: TRBD1 (5 bases). CDR1 SEHNR and CDR2 FQNEAQ come from the germline V gene (reference sequence). The CDR3 runs 17 residues. The V end lost 8 bases, the J end lost 3 bases, and 25 bases lay between the germline ends.

This rearrangement joins TRBV7-8 to TRBJ1-6, with a possible D match to TRBD1 (5 bases). From germline, CDR1 is SGHVS and CDR2 FQNEAQ. Trimming removed 2 bases from V and 9 bases from J, with 17 bases in between. This CDR3 is 16 amino acids long. In nucleotides, the CDR3 is TGTGCCAGCAGCTTATTTACGGAGGGGACCAGTTCACCCCTCCACTTT. Translating gives CASSLFTEGTSSPLHF.

This clonotype was observed at least ten times. V is TRBV5-1 and J is TRBJ1-4; 7 bases agree with TRBD1. The CDR3 runs 14 residues. CDR1 is SGHRS and CDR2 is YFSETQ in the germline V gene. J gave up 5 bases and V 4 bases, and 5 bases lay outside the gene matches. The CDR3 loop is CASSLDRRNEKLFF. DNA of the CDR3: TGCGCCAGCAGCCTGGACAGGAGGAATGAAAAACTGTTTTTT. The full variable domain, with the rest looked up from reference TRBV5-1 and TRBJ1-4, is KAGVTQTPRYLIKTRGQQVTLSCSPISGHRSVSWYQQTPGQGLQFLFEYFSETQRNKGNFPGRFSGRQFSNSRSEMNVSTLELGDSALYLCASSLDRRNEKLFFGSGTQLSVL.

This clonotype was seen more than once but under ten times. The chain links TRBV18 to TRBJ1-2; 8 positions agree with TRBD1. The CDR3 extends over 14 amino acids. Germline lookup yields CDR1 KGHSH and CDR2 LQKENI. The V segment lost 5 bases and the J segment 5 bases; nucleotides outside the gene matches: 7. CDR3: CASSTGTGAYGYTF. CDR3 DNA: TGTGCCAGCTCAACCGGGACAGGCGCATATGGCTACACCTTC.

This clonotype was seen a few times. This rearrangement joins TRBV10-3 to TRBJ2-5, with TRBD2 matching over 7 bases. The CDR3 is made up of 15 amino acids. Germline-derived CDR1 and CDR2 are ENHRY and SYGVKD. V trimming: 0 bases; J trimming: 5 bases; junction bases outside the gene matches: 6. CDR3 region: CAISESGGVQETQYF. The CDR3, as DNA: TGTGCCATCAGTGAGTCGGGGGGGGTTCAGGAGACCCAGTACTTC.

Only a few counts were recorded for this clonotype. This chain joins TRBV5-6 and TRBJ1-1; 9 nucleotides line up with TRBD1. The CDR3 consists of 18 residues. V lost 3 bases, J lost 0 bases, and 12 bases stayed unmatched. Per the germline V gene, CDR1 is SGHDT and CDR2 is YYEEEE. Here the CDR3 DNA reads TGTGCCAGCAGCTACCCGTTTCGTGGGGACAGGGTGAACACTGAAGCTTTCTTT. Its translation is CASSYPFRGDRVNTEAFF.

V gene TRBV19 combines with J gene TRBJ1-1, with 7 bases that match TRBD1. Trimming cost V 5 bases and J 1 base; bases outside gene matches: 16. CDR1 and CDR2 (germline): LNHDA, SQIVND (reference sequence). CDR3 length: 18 residues. The CDR3 loop is CASSSQGPFVDQNTEAFF. DNA for the CDR3: TGTGCCAGTAGTTCACAGGGGCCGTTTGTGGATCAGAACACTGAAGCTTTCTTT.

The sample holds a few counts of this clonotype. The chain is built from TRBV7-6 and TRBJ2-7; 9 positions match TRBD1. CDR3 length: 14 amino acids. The ends lost 4 bases at V and 3 bases at J; junction bases unmatched: 4. Germline CDR1 is SGHVS and CDR2 is FNYEAQ. DNA for the CDR3: TGTGCCAGCAGCTCGGACAGGGGCCTCTACGAGCAGTACTTC. Its protein is CASSSDRGLYEQYF.